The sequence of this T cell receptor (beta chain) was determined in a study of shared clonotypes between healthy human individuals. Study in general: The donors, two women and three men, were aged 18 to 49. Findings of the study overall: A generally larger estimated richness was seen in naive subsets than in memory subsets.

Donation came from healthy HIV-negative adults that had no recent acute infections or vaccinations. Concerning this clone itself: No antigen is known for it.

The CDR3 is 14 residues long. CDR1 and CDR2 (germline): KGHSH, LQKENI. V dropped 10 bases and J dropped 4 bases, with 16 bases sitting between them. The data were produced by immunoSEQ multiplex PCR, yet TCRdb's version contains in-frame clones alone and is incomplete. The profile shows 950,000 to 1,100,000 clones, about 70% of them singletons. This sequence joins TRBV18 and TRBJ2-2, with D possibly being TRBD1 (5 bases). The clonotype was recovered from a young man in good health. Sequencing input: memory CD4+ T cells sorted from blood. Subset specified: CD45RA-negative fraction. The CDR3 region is CATSGQGVTGELFF. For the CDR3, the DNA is TGTGCCACCTCGGGCCAGGGCGTCACCGGGGAGCTGTTTTTT. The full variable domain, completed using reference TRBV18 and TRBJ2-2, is NAGVMQNPRHLVRRRGQEARLRCSPMKGHSHVYWYRQLPEEGLKFMVYLQKENIIDESGMPKERFSAEFPKEGPSILRIQQVVRGDSAAYFCATSGQGVTGELFFGEGSRLTVL.